This TCR beta chain is drawn from a study of cytomegalovirus exposure and HLA in healthy donors. Study-wide context: A data release that came early held approximately 85 million unique TCRs from HLA-typed donors.

General study results and limits: A later analysis showed that HLA-associated TCR beta chains had undergone more clonal expansion than equally common others.

The V gene lost 3 bases and the J gene lost 6 bases, with 3 bases spanning the gap. Germline V gene sequence: CDR1 MDHEN, CDR2 SYDVKM. The CDR3 is 11 residues long. The sample holds a few counts of this clone. Its antigen is still unknown. With 60 Vbeta and 13 Jbeta primers, the PCR was carried out. The assay was immunoSEQ multiplex PCR, and TCRdb's table has in-frame clones only and misses some. Found here are more than 140,000 clones, roughly 82% of them singletons; the top ten hold around 6.2%. The sample was PBMCs. The chain combines TRBV28 with TRBJ1-5; D remains unclear. This clonotype was obtained from a man aged 25 to 45 in good health and CMV-seropositive. DNA of the CDR3: TGTGCCAGCAGTTTCAGTCAGCCCCAGCATTTT. It translates to CASSFSQPQHF.